One and the same sample provided the 9 T cell receptor beta chains below, sequenced in a study of graft-versus-host responses after intestinal transplantation. The assay was immunoSEQ multiplex PCR, and TCRdb's table has in-frame clones only and misses some. This repertoire shows 77,000 or so clones, around 95% found once; its top ten account for around 0.53%. The antigens these receptors bind are not known. Sequenced here: unstimulated CD8+ T cells sorted from spleen or lymph node cells, sampled before intestinal transplant. The origin of the receptors is a human donor who received an intestinal transplant.

This chain joins TRBV29-1 and TRBJ2-3; 13 bases are shared with TRBD2. The CDR3 extends over 15 amino acids. After removal of 7 bases from V and 4 bases from J, the junction contained 8 bases not matched to a gene. CDR1 and CDR2 from the germline V gene are SQVTM and ANQGSEA. CDR3 DNA: TGCAGCGCTGGAAGGACTAGCGGGAGTGCAGATACGCAGTATTTT. It yields the protein CSAGRTSGSADTQYF.

The V gene is TRBV6-5, the J gene TRBJ2-7; 12 nucleotides align to TRBD2. The germline gives CDR1 MNHEY, CDR2 SVGAGI. The J segment lost 4 bases and the V segment lost 6 bases, leaving 7 bases of the junction unmatched. This CDR3 region has 15 residues. The CDR3 here is CASSELAGGLYEQYF. The CDR3, as DNA: TGTGCCAGCAGCGAACTAGCGGGAGGTCTATACGAGCAGTACTTC.

The rearrangement joins TRBV10-1 to TRBJ2-2, with unresolved D. Germline CDR1 is WNHNN and CDR2 is SYGVQD (reference sequence). The CDR3 is 13 residues long. V was trimmed by 2 bases and J by 5 bases, leaving 6 bases between them. The CDR3 DNA reads TGCGCCAGCAGTGAGGCGGATACCGGGGAGCTGTTTTTT. This codes for CASSEADTGELFF.

J is TRBJ1-1 and V is TRBV11-2; TRBD1 aligns across 7 bases. Germline V gene sequence: CDR1 SGHAT, CDR2 FQNNGV. J was trimmed by 1 base and V by 6 bases; bases with no gene match: 14. The CDR3 loop spans 17 amino acids. Here the CDR3 reads CASRLSYTGTANTEAFF. CDR3 in DNA: TGTGCCAGCAGGCTGTCCTATACCGGGACAGCGAACACTGAAGCTTTCTTT.

This clone was observed a few times. The rearrangement uses TRBV19 and TRBJ1-2; no firm D call. The CDR3 contains 14 residues. In germline, CDR1 is LNHDA, CDR2 SQIVND (reference sequence). Trimming shortened V by 7 bases and J by 3 bases, and 15 bases separated the two germline ends. In DNA form, the CDR3 reads TGTGCCAGTAAATTCGGGAGGGAGGACTATGGCTACACCTTC. The encoded protein is CASKFGREDYGYTF.

The chain links TRBV27 to TRBJ2-1; 8 bases are shared with TRBD2. The V and J ends lost 5 bases and 4 bases, in that order; junction bases with no gene match: 13. This CDR3 has 17 amino acids. Per germline, CDR1 MNHEY and CDR2 SMNVEV (reference sequence). In nucleotides, the CDR3 is TGTGCCAGCAGTCCAAGAACAAGCGGGAGAAGGTACAATGAGCAGTTCTTC. Protein sequence: CASSPRTSGRRYNEQFF.

V usage is TRBV19 and J usage is TRBJ2-1; D not resolved. The CDR3 length is 11 residues. The V and J ends lost 3 bases and 6 bases respectively, with 3 bases between them. Germline lookup yields CDR1 LNHDA and CDR2 SQIVND (reference sequence). The CDR3 DNA follows: TGTGCCAGTAGTATGCCCAATGAGCAGTTCTTC. Encoded protein: CASSMPNEQFF.

The V and J genes are TRBV2 and TRBJ2-7, with a tentative D call TRBD1 (6 bases). The V end lost 7 bases, the J end lost 2 bases, and 15 bases lay between the germline ends. Germline V gene data show CDR1 as SNHLY and CDR2 as FYNNEI. The CDR3 contains 14 residues. CDR3 DNA sequence: TGTGCCAGCAATCCTATCAGGGGAACCTACGAGCAGTACTTC. Translation gives CASNPIRGTYEQYF.

This clone was observed a few times. This chain connects TRBV27 to TRBJ2-7, with D perhaps TRBD1 or TRBD2 (5 bases each). In germline, CDR1 is MNHEY, CDR2 SMNVEV (reference sequence). The CDR3 is 14 residues long. V lost 6 bases to trimming and J lost 4 bases, with 16 bases between them. CDR3 sequence (DNA): TGTGCCAGCAGGACGGGACGGGATTATTACGAGCAGTACTTC. This codes for CASRTGRDYYEQYF.